The rows below give T cell receptor beta chains drawn from one sample of a study of T cells in Graves' hyperthyroidism and ophthalmopathy. TCRdb independently ran MiXCR on the multiplex PCR reads; one entry per CDR3 protein. This sample has a few hundred thousand distinct CDR3 sequences, with 15% found just once. The sequenced sample was blood. The receptors originated from a woman in her thirties with Graves' hyperthyroidism. The CDR3 runs from the conserved cysteine through the conserved F or W. Each record gives: D gene, J gene, V gene, clone size, CDR3 DNA, CDR3 protein. D genes are given only for firm matches. The size of a clone is reported for some rows only, either as once, few or many, or as a class for expanded clones.

D gene: -
J gene: TRBJ1-6
V gene: TRBV5-4
clone size: -
CDR3 DNA: TGTGCCATGCAGACAAGGAGAGGGAATTCACCCCTCCACTTT
CDR3 protein: CAMQTRRGNSPLHF

D gene: -
J gene: TRBJ1-1
V gene: TRBV3-1
clone size: many
CDR3 DNA: TGTGCCAGCAGCCAATTACACACTGAAGCTTTCTTT
CDR3 protein: CASSQLHTEAFF

D gene: TRBD1
J gene: TRBJ1-1
V gene: TRBV6-1
clone size: many
CDR3 DNA: TGTGCCAGCAGTTTGGACCCAGGGGGCTGGGCCGGCACTGAAGCTTTCTTT
CDR3 protein: CASSLDPGGWAGTEAFF

D gene: -
J gene: TRBJ2-2
V gene: TRBV3-1
clone size: many
CDR3 DNA: TGTGCCAGCAGCCAGACGGGACCGTGGGAGCTGTTTTTT
CDR3 protein: CASSQTGPWELFF

D gene: -
J gene: TRBJ2-7
V gene: TRBV5-6
clone size: few
CDR3 DNA: TGTGCCAGCAGCTTGGAGGCAGGGGCCGGCTACGAGCAGTACTTC
CDR3 protein: CASSLEAGAGYEQYF

D gene: TRBD1
J gene: TRBJ2-5
V gene: TRBV24-1
clone size: -
CDR3 DNA: TGTGCCACCAGTGTCGCGGGACAGGGGACCCAGTACTTC
CDR3 protein: CATSVAGQGTQYF

D gene: -
J gene: TRBJ2-1
V gene: TRBV3-1
clone size: many
CDR3 DNA: TGTGCCAGCAGCCATTCCCTGGACCTGTACAATGAGCAGTTCTTC
CDR3 protein: CASSHSLDLYNEQFF

D gene: -
J gene: TRBJ2-6
V gene: TRBV6-1
clone size: -
CDR3 DNA: TGTGCCGTTACAGCCTCTGGGGCCAACGTCCTGACTTTC
CDR3 protein: CAVTASGANVLTF

D gene: TRBD2
J gene: TRBJ2-7
V gene: TRBV6-2/TRBV6-3
clone size: many
CDR3 DNA: TGTGCCAGCAGCACGAGGGAGGGGTTTCCCTACGAGCAGTACTTC
CDR3 protein: CASSTREGFPYEQYF

D gene: -
J gene: TRBJ1-2
V gene: TRBV28
clone size: -
CDR3 DNA: TGTGCCAGCGGGTCTTTACAGGGCAACTATGGCTACACCTTC
CDR3 protein: CASGSLQGNYGYTF

D gene: -
J gene: TRBJ2-5
V gene: TRBV19
clone size: few
CDR3 DNA: TGTGCCAGTACTCGGGACATCGGGGGAGAGACCCAGTACTTC
CDR3 protein: CASTRDIGGETQYF

D gene: -
J gene: TRBJ1-1
V gene: TRBV28
clone size: many
CDR3 DNA: TGTGCCAGCAGACGGACGGCGAACACTGAAGCTTTCTTT
CDR3 protein: CASRRTANTEAFF

D gene: TRBD1
J gene: TRBJ1-3
V gene: TRBV6-2/TRBV6-3
clone size: -
CDR3 DNA: TGTGCCAGCAGTTTACGCGGCGGGGACAGGGGCCCTGGAAACACCATATATTTT
CDR3 protein: CASSLRGGDRGPGNTIYF

D gene: -
J gene: TRBJ2-5
V gene: TRBV13
clone size: -
CDR3 DNA: TGTGCCAGCAGCTTAGGACAGGGTCAGGTAGAGACCCAGTACTTC
CDR3 protein: CASSLGQGQVETQYF

D gene: -
J gene: TRBJ2-2
V gene: TRBV3-1
clone size: few
CDR3 DNA: TGTGCCAGCAATTCGCCCGGGGAGCTGTTTTTT
CDR3 protein: CASNSPGELFF

D gene: TRBD2
J gene: TRBJ2-5
V gene: TRBV2
clone size: many
CDR3 DNA: TGTGCCAGCAGTGATAGTCTAGCGGGAGGAGAGACCCAGTACTTC
CDR3 protein: CASSDSLAGGETQYF

D gene: TRBD2
J gene: TRBJ2-1
V gene: TRBV27
clone size: many
CDR3 DNA: TGTGCCAGCAGCCCATCTAGCGGAAGGCGGTATGAGCAGTTCTTC
CDR3 protein: CASSPSSGRRYEQFF

D gene: TRBD2
J gene: TRBJ2-3
V gene: TRBV2
clone size: many
CDR3 DNA: TGTGCCAGCAGGCCCTTAGGCGGGAGGTTCGCAGATACGCAGTATTTT
CDR3 protein: CASRPLGGRFADTQYF

D gene: TRBD1
J gene: TRBJ1-1
V gene: TRBV5-4
clone size: many
CDR3 DNA: TGTGCCAGCAGCTTGGACAGGGGGCGTCGGACTGAAGCTTTCTTT
CDR3 protein: CASSLDRGRRTEAFF

D gene: TRBD2
J gene: TRBJ2-7
V gene: TRBV20-1
clone size: -
CDR3 DNA: TGCAGTGCTAGGGGGACTAGCGGGAGGGAACCAACTACCAACGAGCAGTACTTC
CDR3 protein: CSARGTSGREPTTNEQYF

D gene: TRBD2
J gene: TRBJ2-7
V gene: TRBV6-1
clone size: -
CDR3 DNA: TGTGCCAGCAGTGAAAGGACTAGCGGGAGTAATATCTACGAGCAGTACTTC
CDR3 protein: CASSERTSGSNIYEQYF

D gene: -
J gene: TRBJ2-1
V gene: TRBV6-1
clone size: many
CDR3 DNA: TGTGCCAGCAGGGATTTAGGAGCGGGCTCCTACAATGAGCAGTTCTTC
CDR3 protein: CASRDLGAGSYNEQFF

D gene: -
J gene: TRBJ1-5
V gene: TRBV7-9
clone size: few
CDR3 DNA: TGTGCCAGCAGCTTAGTCGATCAAATGGCAGAGTATAGCAATCAGCCCCAGCATTTT
CDR3 protein: CASSLVDQMAEYSNQPQHF

D gene: -
J gene: TRBJ2-3
V gene: TRBV10-1
clone size: few
CDR3 DNA: TGCGCCAGCAGTGAGAACCTTTATGCGCAGTATTTT
CDR3 protein: CASSENLYAQYF

D gene: -
J gene: TRBJ2-5
V gene: TRBV11-2
clone size: many
CDR3 DNA: TGTGCCAGCAGCGACCCGGGAAACCAAGAGACCCAGTACTTC
CDR3 protein: CASSDPGNQETQYF

D gene: -
J gene: TRBJ2-7
V gene: TRBV19
clone size: few
CDR3 DNA: TGTGCCAGTAGTATCGATTTTGGGACCAGACACGAGCAGTACTTC
CDR3 protein: CASSIDFGTRHEQYF

D gene: -
J gene: TRBJ2-3
V gene: TRBV10-1
clone size: few
CDR3 DNA: TGCGCCAGCAGTGAGTTGAGCCTAACTAGCACAGATACGCAGTATTTT
CDR3 protein: CASSELSLTSTDTQYF

D gene: TRBD1
J gene: TRBJ2-7
V gene: TRBV28
clone size: many
CDR3 DNA: TGTGCCAGCAGTTTTCGGGACAGGGGGCTCTACGAGCAGTACTTC
CDR3 protein: CASSFRDRGLYEQYF

D gene: TRBD1
J gene: TRBJ2-7
V gene: TRBV11-2
clone size: -
CDR3 DNA: TGTGCCAGCAGCTTGGCCGGGACAGGCTACTCCTACGAGCAGTACTTC
CDR3 protein: CASSLAGTGYSYEQYF

D gene: -
J gene: TRBJ1-1
V gene: TRBV7-2
clone size: few
CDR3 DNA: TGTGCCAGCAGCTTATATTACAGGAATGAAGCTTTCTTT
CDR3 protein: CASSLYYRNEAFF

D gene: -
J gene: TRBJ2-1
V gene: TRBV5-1
clone size: many
CDR3 DNA: TGCGCCAGCTCAAGGGATTGGAATGAGCAGTTCTTC
CDR3 protein: CASSRDWNEQFF

D gene: -
J gene: TRBJ2-3
V gene: TRBV3-1
clone size: few
CDR3 DNA: TGTGCCAGCAGCCAATTCGCCGGGACCATGGGAGATACGCAGTATTTT
CDR3 protein: CASSQFAGTMGDTQYF

D gene: TRBD1
J gene: TRBJ2-7
V gene: TRBV10-3
clone size: many
CDR3 DNA: TGTGCCATCAGTATAACGGGACAGGGTACCTACGAGCAGTACTTC
CDR3 protein: CAISITGQGTYEQYF

D gene: TRBD2
J gene: TRBJ2-5
V gene: TRBV3-1
clone size: many
CDR3 DNA: TGTGCCAGCAGCCAAGCTTACCCGATAGCGGGATTAGAGACCCAGTACTTC
CDR3 protein: CASSQAYPIAGLETQYF

D gene: TRBD2
J gene: TRBJ2-1
V gene: TRBV6-5
clone size: -
CDR3 DNA: TGTGCCAGCAGTTACTCGACTAGCGGGAGAGGGGATGACGAGCAGTTCTTC
CDR3 protein: CASSYSTSGRGDDEQFF

D gene: TRBD2
J gene: TRBJ2-3
V gene: TRBV30
clone size: many
CDR3 DNA: TGTGCCTGGAGGCTAGCGGGATTTGGAGATACGCAGTATTTT
CDR3 protein: CAWRLAGFGDTQYF

D gene: -
J gene: TRBJ2-2
V gene: TRBV6-1
clone size: many
CDR3 DNA: TGTGCCAGTCTGGACAGAACGAACACCGGGGAGCTGTTTTTT
CDR3 protein: CASLDRTNTGELFF

D gene: -
J gene: TRBJ2-1
V gene: TRBV10-3
clone size: -
CDR3 DNA: TGTGCCATCAGTACCCCCGTGGGCAATGAGCAGTTCTTC
CDR3 protein: CAISTPVGNEQFF

D gene: -
J gene: TRBJ2-3
V gene: TRBV11-2
clone size: many
CDR3 DNA: TGTGCCAGCAGCCTCCTTGACGCGGGCATCGATACGCAGTATTTT
CDR3 protein: CASSLLDAGIDTQYF

D gene: -
J gene: TRBJ2-1
V gene: TRBV7-3
clone size: -
CDR3 DNA: TGTGCCAGCAGCGGCGGACCGGATCGAAATGAGCAGTTCTTC
CDR3 protein: CASSGGPDRNEQFF

D gene: -
J gene: TRBJ2-5
V gene: TRBV7-7
clone size: many
CDR3 DNA: TGTGCTAGCAGCTTAGATGGACGGGAGACCCAGTACTTC
CDR3 protein: CASSLDGRETQYF

D gene: TRBD1
J gene: TRBJ1-5
V gene: TRBV30
clone size: many
CDR3 DNA: TGTGCCTGGAGTAAGGGACAGGGTCAATCGGGCAATCAGCCCCAGCATTTT
CDR3 protein: CAWSKGQGQSGNQPQHF

D gene: -
J gene: TRBJ2-3
V gene: TRBV30
clone size: many
CDR3 DNA: TGTGCCTGGAGTACTAGAGATACGCAGTATTTT
CDR3 protein: CAWSTRDTQYF

D gene: TRBD1
J gene: TRBJ2-5
V gene: TRBV7-9
clone size: few
CDR3 DNA: TGTGCCAGCAGCCGCTTGGACAGGGGGTGGCAAGAGACCCAGTACTTC
CDR3 protein: CASSRLDRGWQETQYF

D gene: TRBD1
J gene: TRBJ2-7
V gene: TRBV20-1
clone size: many
CDR3 DNA: TGCAGTGCTGGGGACAGTCGAAGCTCCTACGAGCAGTACTTC
CDR3 protein: CSAGDSRSSYEQYF

D gene: -
J gene: TRBJ1-3
V gene: TRBV27
clone size: -
CDR3 DNA: TGTGCCAGCAAACGAAGCGGCTCTGGAAACACCATATATTTT
CDR3 protein: CASKRSGSGNTIYF

D gene: -
J gene: TRBJ2-6
V gene: TRBV24-1
clone size: -
CDR3 DNA: TGTGCCACATCCCGCCGGGGTGGTGCGGGGGCCAACGTCCTGACTTTC
CDR3 protein: CATSRRGGAGANVLTF

D gene: TRBD2
J gene: TRBJ2-7
V gene: TRBV2
clone size: many
CDR3 DNA: TGTGCCAGCAGGGAAGAACCGGGACTAGTAGAGCAGTACTTC
CDR3 protein: CASREEPGLVEQYF

D gene: TRBD1
J gene: TRBJ1-1
V gene: TRBV2
clone size: many
CDR3 DNA: TGTGCCAGCAGCCGGGGACAGGGGAGGGGTGAAGCTTTCTTT
CDR3 protein: CASSRGQGRGEAFF

D gene: -
J gene: TRBJ2-5
V gene: TRBV9
clone size: -
CDR3 DNA: TGTGCCAGCAGCGTAGGAGGAGGTGGAGAGACCCAGTACTTC
CDR3 protein: CASSVGGGGETQYF

D gene: -
J gene: TRBJ1-1
V gene: TRBV3-1
clone size: many
CDR3 DNA: TGTGCCAGCAGCCAAGAGGGGGGGAACACTGAAGCTTTCTTT
CDR3 protein: CASSQEGGNTEAFF

D gene: -
J gene: TRBJ1-3
V gene: TRBV6-1
clone size: few
CDR3 DNA: TGTGCCAGCACCCCGACGGGACAAGCCACTGGAAACACCATATATTTT
CDR3 protein: CASTPTGQATGNTIYF

D gene: TRBD1
J gene: TRBJ2-1
V gene: TRBV6-1
clone size: many
CDR3 DNA: TGTGCCAGCAACGCCGGGACAGGGAGCAGTGGGCAGTTCTTC
CDR3 protein: CASNAGTGSSGQFF

D gene: TRBD1
J gene: TRBJ2-5
V gene: TRBV7-6
clone size: few
CDR3 DNA: TGTGCCAGCAGCTTAGGAGTTCAGGGGGCAGAGACCCAGTACTTC
CDR3 protein: CASSLGVQGAETQYF